This TCR beta chain was sequenced for a study of cytomegalovirus exposure and HLA in healthy donors. Healthy bone marrow donors made up the donor group. The PCR ran on 60 Vbeta and 13 Jbeta primers. Method: immunoSEQ multiplex PCR; TCRdb's copy keeps in-frame clones and lacks some. The data hold more than 90,000 clones, with approximately 79% observed a single time. CDR3 length: 16 amino acids. CDR1 is MNHNY, CDR2 SVGAGI, per germline (reference sequence). Trimming stripped 5 bases from V and 6 bases from J, with 23 bases between. A remark on this clone: The antigen is not known.

Whole-study findings and limits: There were around 160 TCR beta chains listed as cytomegalovirus-associated.

This clonotype originated in a man aged 50-60 years in good health and CMV-seropositive. The gene calls are TRBV6-6 and TRBJ2-7, with D possibly matching TRBD1 (6 bases). Sequenced sample: PBMCs. CDR3 residues: CASSKRFQGLGIEQYF. CDR3 DNA sequence: TGTGCCAGCAGTAAGCGGTTTCAGGGGCTCGGGATCGAGCAGTACTTC.